The entry below gives a single TCR beta chain sequence along with its context. The data derive from a study of CD8+ T cells in alopecia areata. On the study more broadly: Treatment comprised oral tofacitinib, 5 to 10 mg twice daily, in treated patients. The duration of tofacitinib was 6 to 18 months, with 6 months off drug afterward.

T lymphocytes (CD4+ and CD8+) were sorted from PBMCs. After isolation, RNA underwent reverse transcription to generate cDNA as the sequencing template. Clones were sequenced by immunoSEQ multiplex PCR, and TCRdb holds only the in-frame ones, with some missing. The sample includes 100,000 to 150,000 clones, more than 30% of them seen just once. The germline V gene encodes CDR1 LNHNV and CDR2 YYDKDF (reference sequence). V lost 1 base and J lost 7, with 16 bases in between. CDR3 length equals 16 residues. This TCR was sampled from a human donor with alopecia areata. The sequenced sample was CD4+ T cells sorted from blood. The chain carries TRBV15 and TRBJ2-2; TRBD1 is a possible D gene (6 bases). The CDR3 DNA reads TGTGCCACCAGCAGAGCCCCCACAGGGCTGGACGGGGAGCTGTTTTTT. Its protein is CATSRAPTGLDGELFF.